Below are 10 T cell receptor beta chains sequenced from a single sample in a study of CXCR3-negative and CXCR3-positive naive CD8 T cells. Study-wide results and limits: Researchers report that CXCR3-positive naive cells carry more hydrophobic TRB CDR3s than CXCR3-negative naive cells.

Their target antigens are unknown. In preparing the TRB cDNA libraries, 5' RACE with UMI labels was used. For each CDR3 protein, TCRdb gives one entry from its re-call of the 5' RACE reads, without DNA. Seen in this sample are some 150,000 distinct CDR3 sequences; the ten most common clones hold 0.25% to 0.3%. Specimen: naive CXCR3+ CD8+ T cells from blood. Specified subset: CD45RO-CCR7+CD27+CD95- naive CD8+ T cells expressing CXCR3 (TNR3+). These receptors were taken from a human donor in good health. Some clones in this sample may be carry-over from other donors' samples.

The chain carries TRBV28 and TRBJ2-5. Germline V CDR1 and CDR2: MDHEN, SYDVKM. This CDR3 has 14 residues. The CDR3 region is CASSFQLEEETQYF.

This sequence joins TRBV7-2 and TRBJ2-7; absent DNA, TCRdb's TRBD1 call cannot be checked. There are 14 residues in the CDR3. Germline lookup yields CDR1 SGHTA and CDR2 FQGNSA. CDR3 loop: CASSYTSQGGEQYF.

The gene calls are TRBV6-5 and TRBJ2-1; the D call of TRBD2 rests on TCRdb alone, since no DNA is present to check it. The CDR3 sequence is 17 residues long. Germline CDR1 and CDR2: MNHEY and SVGAGI. The CDR3 loop reads CASSYSLAGDPYNEQCF.

This sequence joins TRBV7-8 and TRBJ2-2; TCRdb's D gene call, TRBD2, goes unchecked for lack of DNA. CDR1 is SGHVS, CDR2 FQNEAQ, per germline. This CDR3 contains 15 residues. The CDR3: CASIPPRRDPGELFF.

The genes are TRBV20-1 and TRBJ1-4. CDR1 and CDR2 from the germline V gene are DFQATT and SNEGSKA (reference sequence). This CDR3 comprises 13 residues. CDR3 region: CSARDVVLEKLFF.

The chain carries TRBV14 and TRBJ1-2; without DNA, the TCRdb call of TRBD1 cannot be checked. The germline V gene has CDR1 SGHDN and CDR2 FVKESK. The CDR3 spans 13 residues. The CDR3 reads CASSQGDSYGYTF. The whole variable domain, filled in from reference TRBV14 and TRBJ1-2, reads EAGVTQFPSHSVIEKGQTVTLRCDPISGHDNLYWYRRVMGKEIKFLLHFVKESKQDESGMPNNRFLAERTGGTYSTLKVQPAELEDSGVYFCASSQGDSYGYTFGSGTRLTVV.

The chain combines TRBV7-9 with TRBJ2-1; the D call of TRBD1 rests on TCRdb alone, since no DNA is present to check it. CDR3 length: 14 amino acids. Germline lookup yields CDR1 SEHNR and CDR2 FQNEAQ (reference sequence). This CDR3 is CASTTQWAYNEQFF.

The rearrangement uses TRBV12-3 or TRBV12-4 and TRBJ2-1; TCRdb designates TRBD1, a call that cannot be tested without DNA. The CDR3 runs 12 residues. The CDR3: CASSQIPPVQFF.

The V and J genes are TRBV2 and TRBJ2-2; TCRdb proposes TRBD1, but this gene call is untestable without DNA. The CDR3 consists of 14 residues. Germline values: CDR1 SNHLY, CDR2 FYNNEI. CDR3 protein: CASTHGQATGELFF.

V usage is TRBV11-2 and J usage is TRBJ2-1. CDR3 length equals 16 residues. Germline V gives CDR1 SGHAT, CDR2 FQNNGV. The CDR3 reads CASSPPEALNYNEQFF.